This T cell receptor (beta chain) derives from a study of cytotoxic CD8 clonotypes in ibrutinib-treated CLL. Study-wide context: Enrolment comprised some 10 relapsed/refractory and about 16 treatment-naive patients; roughly 18 were IGHV unmutated.

TCRdb keeps only in-frame clones here, not all; method: immunoSEQ multiplex PCR. The data contain some 200,000 clones, approximately 72% of them seen just once; the ten biggest clones take up 13%. The V end lost 2 bases, the J end lost 5 bases, and 14 bases lay between the germline ends. The CDR3 spans 14 residues. The germline V gene encodes CDR1 SGHDT and CDR2 YYEEEE. V and J are TRBV5-6 and TRBJ2-7; D is perhaps TRBD2 (6 bases). This material consisted of PBMCs, taken after 24 months of ibrutinib treatment. The source of this sequence is a human donor with chronic lymphocytic leukemia. The CDR3 nucleotides read TGTGCCAGCAGCTTACCTGTCCCTAGCGACGAGCAGTACTTC. Translating gives CASSLPVPSDEQYF.